This TCR beta chain was obtained from a study of blood T cell repertoires in COVID-19. The length of the CDR3 is 13 residues. Per the germline V gene, CDR1 is MNHEY and CDR2 is SVGEGT. Between the trimmed V and J ends, which lost 4 bases and 7 bases, there was a span of 8 bases. Measured with immunoSEQ multiplex PCR; TCRdb has only the in-frame clones, and not every one. The sample lists approximately 28,000 clones, around four fifths seen once, with 6% to 8% in the top ten. This receptor was obtained from a woman in her seventies with active or convalescent COVID-19. Material for sequencing was peripheral blood. The chain has TRBV6-2 or TRBV6-3 and TRBJ1-6, with TRBD1 as a possible D gene (5 bases). Here the CDR3 reads CASSSTENSPLHF. CDR3 in DNA: TGTGCCAGCAGTTCGACAGAAAATTCACCCCTCCACTTT.